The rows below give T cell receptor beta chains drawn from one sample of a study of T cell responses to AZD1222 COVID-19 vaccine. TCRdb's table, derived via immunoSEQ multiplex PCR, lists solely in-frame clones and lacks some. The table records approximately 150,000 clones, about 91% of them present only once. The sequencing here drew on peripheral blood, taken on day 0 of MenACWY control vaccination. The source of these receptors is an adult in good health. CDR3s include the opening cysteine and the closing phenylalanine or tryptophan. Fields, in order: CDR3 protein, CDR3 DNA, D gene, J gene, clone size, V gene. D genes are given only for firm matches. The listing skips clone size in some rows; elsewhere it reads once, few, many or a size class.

CDR3 protein: CSVEPGGADTQYF
CDR3 DNA: TGCAGCGTTGAACCCGGAGGGGCAGATACGCAGTATTTT
D gene: NA
J gene: TRBJ2-3
clone size: few
V gene: TRBV29-1

CDR3 protein: CASSPEAGSGNTIYF
CDR3 DNA: TGTGCCAGCTCACCTGAGGCGGGAAGTGGAAACACCATATATTTT
D gene: NA
J gene: TRBJ1-3
clone size: NA
V gene: TRBV18

CDR3 protein: CASRGLATYEQYF
CDR3 DNA: TGTGCCAGCAGGGGACTAGCGACCTACGAGCAGTACTTC
D gene: TRBD2
J gene: TRBJ2-7
clone size: NA
V gene: TRBV2

CDR3 protein: CASSPRQTPGEGKLFF
CDR3 DNA: TGTGCCAGCTCACCACGACAGACACCTGGGGAAGGAAAACTGTTTTTT
D gene: NA
J gene: TRBJ1-4
clone size: NA
V gene: TRBV18

CDR3 protein: CASRDSVDYTIYF
CDR3 DNA: TGTGCCAGCAGGGACAGCGTCGACTACACCATATATTTT
D gene: NA
J gene: TRBJ1-3
clone size: NA
V gene: TRBV6-5

CDR3 protein: CASSFHSTDTQYF
CDR3 DNA: TGTGCCAGCAGCTTCCACAGTACAGATACGCAGTATTTT
D gene: NA
J gene: TRBJ2-3
clone size: NA
V gene: TRBV7-3

CDR3 protein: CASSLVSTGANTEAFF
CDR3 DNA: TGTGCCAGCAGCTTAGTGAGTACGGGGGCGAACACTGAAGCTTTCTTT
D gene: NA
J gene: TRBJ1-1
clone size: NA
V gene: TRBV7-2

CDR3 protein: CASRDRGNTEAFF
CDR3 DNA: TGTGCCAGCAGAGACAGGGGGAACACTGAAGCTTTCTTT
D gene: TRBD1
J gene: TRBJ1-1
clone size: NA
V gene: TRBV7-9

CDR3 protein: CASSLAVNRGLNTEAFF
CDR3 DNA: TGTGCCAGCAGCTTAGCGGTTAACAGGGGGTTGAACACTGAAGCTTTCTTT
D gene: TRBD1
J gene: TRBJ1-1
clone size: NA
V gene: TRBV7-2

CDR3 protein: CASSQAQGQINYGYTF
CDR3 DNA: TGCGCCAGCAGCCAAGCCCAGGGCCAGATCAACTATGGCTACACCTTC
D gene: NA
J gene: TRBJ1-2
clone size: NA
V gene: TRBV4-1

CDR3 protein: CASSGNFTQYF
CDR3 DNA: TGTGCCAGCAGCGGCAATTTCACGCAGTATTTT
D gene: NA
J gene: TRBJ2-3
clone size: NA
V gene: TRBV9

CDR3 protein: CASSPGAGRYHEQYF
CDR3 DNA: TGTGCCAGCAGCCCGGGGGCGGGAAGGTATCACGAGCAGTACTTC
D gene: NA
J gene: TRBJ2-7
clone size: NA
V gene: TRBV13

CDR3 protein: CASSFLAALTDTQYF
CDR3 DNA: TGCGCCAGCAGCTTTCTAGCGGCCCTCACAGATACGCAGTATTTT
D gene: TRBD2
J gene: TRBJ2-3
clone size: NA
V gene: TRBV5-1

CDR3 protein: CASSLADRGYRGRGETQYF
CDR3 DNA: TGTGCCAGCAGCTTAGCTGATCGAGGTTACAGGGGGCGGGGAGAGACCCAGTACTTC
D gene: TRBD1
J gene: TRBJ2-5
clone size: NA
V gene: TRBV7-9

CDR3 protein: CASRLLQNSGANVLTF
CDR3 DNA: TGTGCCAGCAGGCTTTTACAAAACTCTGGGGCCAACGTCCTGACTTTC
D gene: NA
J gene: TRBJ2-6
clone size: NA
V gene: TRBV7-9

CDR3 protein: CASSPDSNYGYTF
CDR3 DNA: TGTGCCAGCAGTCCTGACAGTAACTATGGCTACACCTTC
D gene: NA
J gene: TRBJ1-2
clone size: NA
V gene: TRBV7-2

CDR3 protein: CASSFFGGRDTEAFF
CDR3 DNA: TGTGCCAGCAGTTTTTTCGGGGGGCGCGACACTGAAGCTTTCTTT
D gene: NA
J gene: TRBJ1-1
clone size: NA
V gene: TRBV28

CDR3 protein: CASSIMANTEAFF
CDR3 DNA: TGTGCCAGTAGTATAATGGCGAACACTGAAGCTTTCTTT
D gene: NA
J gene: TRBJ1-1
clone size: NA
V gene: TRBV19

CDR3 protein: CASSSLGQGAGYTF
CDR3 DNA: TGTGCCAGCAGTTCTCTCGGACAGGGGGCTGGCTACACCTTC
D gene: TRBD1
J gene: TRBJ1-2
clone size: NA
V gene: TRBV28

CDR3 protein: CASSVVLGGNTEAFF
CDR3 DNA: TGTGCCAGCAGCGTAGTCCTCGGGGGGAACACTGAAGCTTTCTTT
D gene: NA
J gene: TRBJ1-1
clone size: NA
V gene: TRBV9

CDR3 protein: CASSVSGGATDTEAFF
CDR3 DNA: TGTGCCAGCAGCGTAAGTGGGGGGGCTACGGACACTGAAGCTTTCTTT
D gene: NA
J gene: TRBJ1-1
clone size: NA
V gene: TRBV9

CDR3 protein: CASQGANQPQHF
CDR3 DNA: TGTGCCAGCCAGGGGGCAAATCAGCCCCAGCATTTT
D gene: TRBD1
J gene: TRBJ1-5
clone size: NA
V gene: TRBV28

CDR3 protein: CASSLLSGTGGQPQHF
CDR3 DNA: TGTGCCAGCAGCCTCTTATCCGGGACAGGGGGACAGCCCCAGCATTTT
D gene: TRBD1
J gene: TRBJ1-5
clone size: NA
V gene: TRBV4-2

CDR3 protein: CASSLVDSPLHF
CDR3 DNA: TGTGCCAGCAGCTTAGTTGATTCACCCCTCCACTTT
D gene: NA
J gene: TRBJ1-6
clone size: NA
V gene: TRBV11-1

CDR3 protein: CASSLGDQGGEQFF
CDR3 DNA: TGTGCCAGCAGCTTGGGGGACCAAGGGGGGGAGCAGTTCTTC
D gene: NA
J gene: TRBJ2-1
clone size: NA
V gene: TRBV5-4

CDR3 protein: CASSLDPRNTIYF
CDR3 DNA: TGTGCCAGCAGTTTGGACCCCAGAAACACCATATATTTT
D gene: NA
J gene: TRBJ1-3
clone size: NA
V gene: TRBV28

CDR3 protein: CASSLGGRSSYNEQFF
CDR3 DNA: TGTGCCAGCAGCTTGGGGGGACGTAGCTCCTACAATGAGCAGTTCTTC
D gene: NA
J gene: TRBJ2-1
clone size: NA
V gene: TRBV5-6

CDR3 protein: CASSLRLFGNYEQYF
CDR3 DNA: TGTGCCAGCAGCCTAAGACTCTTTGGTAACTACGAGCAGTACTTC
D gene: NA
J gene: TRBJ2-7
clone size: NA
V gene: TRBV7-2

CDR3 protein: CASSPIEDSSYEQYF
CDR3 DNA: TGTGCCAGCAGCCCAATAGAAGACAGCTCCTACGAGCAGTACTTC
D gene: NA
J gene: TRBJ2-7
clone size: NA
V gene: TRBV9

CDR3 protein: CASSPAVGGNTIYF
CDR3 DNA: TGTGCCAGCAGCCCAGCGGTTGGAGGAAACACCATATATTTT
D gene: NA
J gene: TRBJ1-3
clone size: NA
V gene: TRBV13

CDR3 protein: CAWETPGGNTEAFF
CDR3 DNA: TGTGCCTGGGAGACTCCAGGGGGTAACACTGAAGCTTTCTTT
D gene: TRBD1
J gene: TRBJ1-1
clone size: NA
V gene: TRBV30

CDR3 protein: CASSLGAGENYGYTF
CDR3 DNA: TGTGCCAGCAGCTTAGGGGCGGGGGAGAACTATGGCTACACCTTC
D gene: NA
J gene: TRBJ1-2
clone size: NA
V gene: TRBV7-2

CDR3 protein: CASPKRSSMNTEAFF
CDR3 DNA: TGTGCCTCACCCAAGAGGTCTTCCATGAACACTGAAGCTTTCTTT
D gene: NA
J gene: TRBJ1-1
clone size: once
V gene: TRBV30

CDR3 protein: CASTQLWGNTIYF
CDR3 DNA: TGTGCCAGTACCCAATTGTGGGGAAACACCATATATTTT
D gene: NA
J gene: TRBJ1-3
clone size: NA
V gene: TRBV19

CDR3 protein: CASSIGTNGEKLFF
CDR3 DNA: TGTGCCAGTAGTATAGGGACCAACGGAGAAAAACTGTTTTTT
D gene: NA
J gene: TRBJ1-4
clone size: NA
V gene: TRBV19

CDR3 protein: CASSLGYEQYF
CDR3 DNA: TGCGCCAGCAGCTTGGGTTACGAGCAGTACTTC
D gene: NA
J gene: TRBJ2-7
clone size: NA
V gene: TRBV5-1

CDR3 protein: CASSIQNSNQPQHF
CDR3 DNA: TGTGCCAGTAGTATACAGAATAGCAATCAGCCCCAGCATTTT
D gene: NA
J gene: TRBJ1-5
clone size: NA
V gene: TRBV19

CDR3 protein: CASSLDGGRDYEQYF
CDR3 DNA: TGTGCCAGCAGCTTGGACGGAGGGCGGGATTACGAGCAGTACTTC
D gene: NA
J gene: TRBJ2-7
clone size: NA
V gene: TRBV5-4

CDR3 protein: CASSSQSGTVNTEAFF
CDR3 DNA: TGCGCCAGCAGTTCACAATCCGGGACGGTGAACACTGAAGCTTTCTTT
D gene: NA
J gene: TRBJ1-1
clone size: NA
V gene: TRBV5-1